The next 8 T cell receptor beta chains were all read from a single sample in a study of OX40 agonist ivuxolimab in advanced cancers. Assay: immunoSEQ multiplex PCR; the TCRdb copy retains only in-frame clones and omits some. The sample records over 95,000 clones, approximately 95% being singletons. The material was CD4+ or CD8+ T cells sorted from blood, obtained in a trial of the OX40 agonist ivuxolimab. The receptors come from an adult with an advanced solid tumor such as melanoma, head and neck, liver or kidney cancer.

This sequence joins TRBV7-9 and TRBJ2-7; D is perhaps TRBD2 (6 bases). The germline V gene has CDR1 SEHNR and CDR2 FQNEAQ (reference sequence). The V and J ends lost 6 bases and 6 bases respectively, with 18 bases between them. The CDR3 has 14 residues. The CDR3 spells CASRPGTATTEQYF. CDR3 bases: TGTGCCAGCAGGCCCGGGACTGCGACCACCGAGCAGTACTTC.

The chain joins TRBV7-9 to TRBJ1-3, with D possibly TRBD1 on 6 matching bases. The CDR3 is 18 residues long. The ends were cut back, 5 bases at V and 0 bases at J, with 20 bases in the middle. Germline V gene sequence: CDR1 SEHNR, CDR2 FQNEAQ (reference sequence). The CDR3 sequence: CASSPKGTPDLSGNTIYF. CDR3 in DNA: TGTGCCAGCAGCCCAAAGGGGACACCAGACCTCTCTGGAAACACCATATATTTT.

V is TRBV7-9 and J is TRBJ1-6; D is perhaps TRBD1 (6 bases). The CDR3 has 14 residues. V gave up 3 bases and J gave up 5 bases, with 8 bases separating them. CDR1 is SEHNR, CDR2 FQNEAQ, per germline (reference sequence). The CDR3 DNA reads TGTGCCAGCAGCTTTGGACAGCATAATTCACCCCTCCACTTT. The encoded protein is CASSFGQHNSPLHF.

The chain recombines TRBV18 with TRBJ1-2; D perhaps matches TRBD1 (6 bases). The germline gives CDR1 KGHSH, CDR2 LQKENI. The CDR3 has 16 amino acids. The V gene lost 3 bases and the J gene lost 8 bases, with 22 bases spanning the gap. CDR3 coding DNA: TGTGCCAGCTCACCCGGGAATCCGGGGGGGCTGGAGGGCTACACCTTC. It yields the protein CASSPGNPGGLEGYTF.

The CDR3 loop reads CASSFSWNEQFF. The CDR3 DNA sequence: TGTGCCAGCAGCTTCAGCTGGAATGAGCAGTTCTTC. The V call is TRBV7-2, the J call TRBJ2-1; D remains ambiguous. V was clipped by 3 bases and J by 7 bases, with 7 bases between them. This CDR3 contains 12 residues. CDR1 is SGHTA, CDR2 FQGNSA, per germline.

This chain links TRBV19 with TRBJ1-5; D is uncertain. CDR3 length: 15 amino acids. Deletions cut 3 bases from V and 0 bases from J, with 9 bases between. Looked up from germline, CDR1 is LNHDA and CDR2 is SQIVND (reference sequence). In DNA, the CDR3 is TGTGCCAGTAGTATCGCAGAGTATAGCAATCAGCCCCAGCATTTT. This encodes CASSIAEYSNQPQHF.

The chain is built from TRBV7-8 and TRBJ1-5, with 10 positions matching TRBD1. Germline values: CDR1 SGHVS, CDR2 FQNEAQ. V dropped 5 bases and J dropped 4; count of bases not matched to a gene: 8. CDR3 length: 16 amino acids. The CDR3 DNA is TGTGCCAGCAGCCTGTATCCGGGACAGGGGAATCAGCCCCAGCATTTT. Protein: CASSLYPGQGNQPQHF.

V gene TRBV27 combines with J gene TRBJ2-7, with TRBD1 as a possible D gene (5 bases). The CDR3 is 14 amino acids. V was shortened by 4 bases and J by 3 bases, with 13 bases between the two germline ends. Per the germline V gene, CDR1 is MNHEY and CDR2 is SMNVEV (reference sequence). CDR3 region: CASSYRQLNYEQYF. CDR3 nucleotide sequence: TGTGCCAGCAGTTACCGACAGCTTAACTACGAGCAGTACTTC.